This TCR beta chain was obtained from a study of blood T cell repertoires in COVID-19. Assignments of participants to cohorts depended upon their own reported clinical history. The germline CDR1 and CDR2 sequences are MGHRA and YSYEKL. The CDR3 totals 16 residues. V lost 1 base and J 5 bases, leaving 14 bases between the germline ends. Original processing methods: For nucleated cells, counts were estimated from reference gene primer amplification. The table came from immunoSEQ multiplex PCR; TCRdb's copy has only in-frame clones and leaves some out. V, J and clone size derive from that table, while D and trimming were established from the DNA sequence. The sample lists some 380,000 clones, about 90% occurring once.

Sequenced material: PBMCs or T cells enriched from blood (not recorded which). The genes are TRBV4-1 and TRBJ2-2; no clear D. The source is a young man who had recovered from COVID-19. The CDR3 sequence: CASSQVARKVTGELFF. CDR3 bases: TGCGCCAGCAGCCAAGTTGCCAGGAAAGTAACCGGGGAGCTGTTTTTT.